A single sample is the source of the 15 T cell receptor beta chains below, sequenced in a study of T-cell reconstitution after alpha-beta-depleted transplantation in children. Unique molecular identifiers were incorporated into the prepared TCRbeta library. TCRdb fed the PCR reads into MiXCR, producing one record per CDR3 protein. The sample holds about 580,000 distinct CDR3 sequences, approximately 22% seen once. Sequencing used PBMCs, mostly from graft donor cells, obtained 360 days after TCRalphabeta/CD19-depleted stem cell transplant. The receptors were sampled from a boy less than two years old who had a stem cell transplant for acute myeloid leukemia, so the T cells may come from the graft donor.

V usage is TRBV3-1 and J usage is TRBJ1-1; D is ambiguous. The V end was cut by 7 bases, the J end by 0 bases, with 6 bases between. The CDR3 loop spans 12 amino acids. In germline, CDR1 is LGHDT, CDR2 YNNKEL (reference sequence). In nucleotides, the CDR3 is TGTGCCAGCAACGGACTGAACACTGAAGCTTTCTTT. It translates to CASNGLNTEAFF.

The V gene is TRBV20-1, the J gene TRBJ1-5; 9 nucleotides agree with TRBD1. The CDR3 totals 14 residues. J lost 3 bases, V lost 5 bases, and 5 bases had no gene match. The germline CDR1 and CDR2 sequences are DFQATT and SNEGSKA (reference sequence). The CDR3 here is CSALGQGNNQPQHF. CDR3 nucleotides: TGCAGTGCTCTCGGACAGGGGAACAATCAGCCCCAGCATTTT.

The rearrangement links TRBV25-1 to TRBJ1-1, with D hard to call. CDR1 and CDR2 from the germline V gene are MGHDK and SYGVNS. The CDR3 has 14 residues. With 2 bases removed from V and 1 base from J, the gap between germline ends came to 8 bases. CDR3 loop: CASSEIEGNTEAFF. The CDR3 DNA reads as TGTGCCAGCAGTGAAATCGAAGGGAACACTGAAGCTTTCTTT.

This clonotype was seen only a few times. The V and J genes are TRBV9 and TRBJ1-1; maybe TRBD1 (5 bases). V was pared by 3 bases and J by 0 bases, with 18 bases between. This CDR3 spans 17 amino acids. CDR1 and CDR2 from the germline V gene are SGDLS and YYNGEE. The CDR3 DNA sequence: TGTGCCAGCAGCGATAGCCCGGACGGGGCCATGAACACTGAAGCTTTCTTT. Translating gives CASSDSPDGAMNTEAFF. Based on the CDR3 plus reference TRBV9 and TRBJ1-1, the full variable domain is DSGVTQTPKHLITATGQRVTLRCSPRSGDLSVYWYQQSLDQGLQFLIQYYNGEERAKGNILERFSAQQFPDLHSELNLSSLELGDSALYFCASSDSPDGAMNTEAFFGQGTRLTVV.

This clonotype was recorded many times. This chain links TRBV12-3 or TRBV12-4 with TRBJ1-5; 9 nucleotides align to TRBD1. V gave up 5 bases and J gave up 2 bases; unmatched junction bases: 4. CDR3 length: 15 residues. This CDR3 is CASSGTGLGNQPQHF. In DNA form, the CDR3 reads TGTGCCAGCAGTGGGACAGGGCTAGGCAATCAGCCCCAGCATTTT.

This clonotype appeared once. The rearrangement joins TRBV3-1 to TRBJ2-5; maybe TRBD1 (5 bases). V dropped 5 bases and J dropped 5 bases, with 18 bases sitting between them. The CDR3 totals 15 residues. Germline V gene data show CDR1 as LGHDT and CDR2 as YNNKEL (reference sequence). DNA for the CDR3: TGTGCCAGCAGCATGATGACAGTACATTCGGAGACCCAGTACTTC. Amino acid sequence: CASSMMTVHSETQYF.

There are a few counts of this clonotype. The chain has TRBV7-9 and TRBJ1-1; the D gene is possibly TRBD1 (5 bases). CDR3 length: 16 residues. Germline loops: CDR1 SEHNR, CDR2 FQNEAQ (reference sequence). Trimming removed 5 bases from V and 5 bases from J, with 21 bases in between. The CDR3 loop is CASSPNSGGWNTEAFF. The CDR3 DNA reads TGTGCCAGCAGCCCAAATAGTGGGGGTTGGAATACTGAAGCTTTCTTT.

This clonotype has just a few counts. CDR3 DNA sequence: TGTGCCATCAGTGATCCGACAGCTAACACTGAAGCTTTCTTT. Its translation is CAISDPTANTEAFF. The chain is built from TRBV10-3 and TRBJ1-1; D is perhaps TRBD1 (5 bases). Trimming took 3 bases from V and 2 from J, leaving 10 bases between them. Looked up from germline, CDR1 is ENHRY and CDR2 is SYGVKD. This CDR3 is built from 14 residues.

This clonotype appeared many times. The chain links TRBV27 to TRBJ2-2, with 7 positions matching TRBD2. The V gene end was trimmed by 4 bases and the J gene end by 2 bases; junction bases not matched to a gene: 13. CDR3 size: 18 residues. Germline CDR1 is MNHEY and CDR2 is SMNVEV (reference sequence). The CDR3 nucleotides read TGTGCCAGCAGTTCGTCATCAGGGACTACCCTTAACACCGGGGAGCTGTTTTTT. As protein: CASSSSSGTTLNTGELFF.

This clonotype has a count of ten or more. The V gene is TRBV7-2, the J gene TRBJ2-7; a weak D match, TRBD1 (6 bases). The CDR3 is 13 amino acids. Deletions cut 3 bases from V and 6 bases from J, with 12 bases between. The V gene's germline CDR1 is SGHTA and CDR2 FQGNSA. The CDR3 DNA reads as TGTGCCAGCAGCTTTTACAGGGATGGCGAGCAGTACTTC. Translation gives CASSFYRDGEQYF.

A remark on this clonotype: This could be a read error, since a much larger clone is one nucleotide away. The V gene is TRBV20-1, the J gene TRBJ2-1, with 7 bases identical to TRBD2. The CDR3 length is 14 residues. Germline CDR1 reads DFQATT; CDR2 reads SNEGSKA (reference sequence). In nucleotides, the CDR3 is TGCTGTGCTAGAGATAAGCGGGGCTACAATGAGCAGTTCTTC. Its protein product is CCARDKRGYNEQFF.

The chain joins TRBV4-3 to TRBJ2-3, with TRBD2 matching 14 bases. This CDR3 comprises 16 residues. Germline V gene sequence: CDR1 LGHNA, CDR2 YSLEER. V shed 4 bases, J shed 6 bases, and the junction held 6 bases outside the gene matches. The CDR3 sequence: CASSPWTSGGSDTQYF. CDR3 nucleotide sequence: TGCGCCAGCAGCCCATGGACTAGCGGGGGGTCGGATACGCAGTATTTT.

This clonotype has ten or more counts. The chain recombines TRBV6-1 with TRBJ2-2, with 7 bases fitting TRBD1. Germline lookup yields CDR1 MNHNS and CDR2 SASEGT. Trimming cost V 6 bases and J 4 bases; bases outside gene matches: 11. The length of the CDR3 is 16 residues. DNA for the CDR3: TGTGCCAGCAGCGGGACAGATCAACGAGGCACCGGGGAGCTGTTTTTT. It translates to CASSGTDQRGTGELFF.

In this sample, this clonotype turned up many times. The gene calls are TRBV20-1 and TRBJ2-2; D might be TRBD2 (6 bases). Germline CDR1 and CDR2: DFQATT and SNEGSKA (reference sequence). The CDR3 is made up of 13 amino acids. Trimming took off 1 base at V and 7 bases at J, with 10 bases between the two ends. CDR3 nucleotide sequence: TGCAGTGCTAGAGTTTGGGACTTCGGGGAGCTGTTTTTT. Residues: CSARVWDFGELFF.

The gene calls are TRBV9 and TRBJ2-5; possible D gene TRBD1, 8 bases. Germline V gene data show CDR1 as SGDLS and CDR2 as YYNGEE. Trimming removed 0 bases at V and 1 base at J, with 13 bases between. The CDR3 is 16 residues long. DNA of the CDR3: TGTGCCAGCAGCGTAGAAAACAGGGGGGGCCAAGAGACCCAGTACTTC. This codes for CASSVENRGGQETQYF.